Listed here are 23 T cell receptor beta chains from one sample, sequenced in a study of T cell responses to AZD1222 COVID-19 vaccine. Sequencing was performed with immunoSEQ multiplex PCR; in TCRdb, only in-frame clones are kept and a portion is missing. The table includes some 120,000 clones, about 80% detected once. This material consisted of peripheral blood, taken on day 0 of AZD1222 vaccination. The source of these receptors is an adult in good health.

The chain carries TRBV2 and TRBJ2-1; TRBD2 aligns across 10 bases. CDR3 size: 15 residues. Germline CDR1 is SNHLY and CDR2 is FYNNEI. The ends lost 7 bases at V and 8 bases at J; junction bases unmatched: 11. The CDR3 loop is CASTPSGGALDEQFF. CDR3 in DNA: TGTGCCAGCACGCCAAGCGGGGGGGCCCTGGATGAGCAGTTCTTC.

The chain couples TRBV5-1 to TRBJ2-1, with 7 positions matching TRBD2. CDR1 and CDR2 from the germline V gene are SGHRS and YFSETQ. Trimming removed 4 bases from V and 7 bases from J; junction bases left unmatched: 14. This CDR3 comprises 16 residues. The CDR3 spells CASSLTFVVGGNEQFF. CDR3 DNA sequence: TGCGCCAGCAGCCTGACCTTCGTGGTGGGAGGGAATGAGCAGTTCTTC.

The chain carries TRBV19 and TRBJ1-2; D might be TRBD1 (5 bases). The V and J ends lost 5 bases and 6 bases respectively, with 19 bases between them. Per germline, CDR1 LNHDA and CDR2 SQIVND (reference sequence). The CDR3 loop spans 15 amino acids. The CDR3 DNA reads as TGTGCCAGTAGTCCCGTTCGGGGCTTAATCAATGGCTACACCTTC. Amino acid sequence: CASSPVRGLINGYTF.

The V gene is TRBV15, the J gene TRBJ2-7; D ambiguous. Trimming left V 0 bases short and J 5 bases short, with 8 bases between. CDR1 LNHNV and CDR2 YYDKDF come from the germline V gene (reference sequence). The CDR3 totals 13 residues. The CDR3 DNA reads TGTGCCACCAGCAGAGATCGGCCAAACGAGCAGTACTTC. This codes for CATSRDRPNEQYF.

There are a few counts of this clone. The chain employs TRBV30 and TRBJ1-4; D gene uncertain. Germline-derived CDR1 and CDR2 are GTSNPN and SVGIG (reference sequence). The CDR3 length is 12 residues. Deletions cut 2 bases from V and 8 bases from J, with 9 bases between. The CDR3 DNA is TGTGCCTGGAGTACCCTTAGGGAAAAACTGTTTTTT. This gives the protein CAWSTLREKLFF.

The V and J genes are TRBV19 and TRBJ2-2; D remains ambiguous. Germline values: CDR1 LNHDA, CDR2 SQIVND (reference sequence). The CDR3 has 14 residues. The V gene lost 3 bases and the J gene lost 6 bases, with 11 bases spanning the gap. CDR3 nucleotide sequence: TGTGCCAGTAGTATCTCTAGTCGCCCCGGGGAGCTGTTTTTT. Translation: CASSISSRPGELFF.

This chain links TRBV5-1 with TRBJ1-1, with D unclear. V was pared by 4 bases and J by 0 bases, with 13 bases between. Germline assignment: CDR1 SGHRS and CDR2 YFSETQ. The CDR3 covers 15 residues. CDR3 bases: TGCGCCAGCAGCGACTCAGCTCTCATGAACACTGAAGCTTTCTTT. Translating it yields CASSDSALMNTEAFF.

This clone occurred once. The V and J genes are TRBV7-2 and TRBJ2-5; D not resolved. Between the trimmed V and J ends, which lost 2 bases and 7 bases, there was a span of 17 bases. CDR3 length: 15 amino acids. CDR1 and CDR2 (germline): SGHTA, FQGNSA. DNA of the CDR3: TGTGCCAGCAGCTTACGTGTGGGAACTACGGGGACCCAGTACTTC. Its translation: CASSLRVGTTGTQYF.

CDR3 protein: CASSDNRVGETQYF. CDR3 nucleotide sequence: TGTGCCAGCAGTGACAACAGGGTAGGAGAGACCCAGTACTTC. The J gene is TRBJ2-5, the V gene TRBV2; a weak D match, TRBD1 (6 bases). The V end was cut by 3 bases, the J end by 4 bases, with 12 bases between. Germline CDR1 and CDR2: SNHLY and FYNNEI. The CDR3 has 14 residues. Combining the CDR3 with reference TRBV2 and TRBJ2-5 gives the whole variable domain EPEVTQTPSHQVTQMGQEVILRCVPISNHLYFYWYRQILGQKVEFLVSFYNNEISEKSEIFDDQFSVERPDGSNFTLKIRSTKLEDSAMYFCASSDNRVGETQYFGPGTRLLVL.

V gene TRBV5-1 combines with J gene TRBJ2-2, with D possibly being TRBD2 (5 bases). Germline loops: CDR1 SGHRS, CDR2 YFSETQ. V was pared by 0 bases and J by 5 bases, with 14 bases between. There are 16 residues in the CDR3. CDR3 sequence: CASSLGSGLSTGELFF. The CDR3 DNA sequence: TGCGCCAGCAGCTTGGGGTCGGGATTGAGTACCGGGGAGCTGTTTTTT.

V and J are TRBV5-5 and TRBJ1-2; 8 nucleotides agree with TRBD1. This CDR3 has 15 residues. V trimming: 4 bases; J trimming: 2 bases; junction bases outside the gene matches: 7. Germline V gives CDR1 SGHKS, CDR2 YYEKEE (reference sequence). The CDR3 nucleotides read TGTGCCAGCAGCCCCGGGACAGGAGGGAACTATGGCTACACCTTC. It is translated as CASSPGTGGNYGYTF.

V and J are TRBV11-1 and TRBJ2-2; 9 nucleotides line up with TRBD2. The CDR3 length is 16 residues. CDR1 is SGHAT, CDR2 FQDESV, per germline (reference sequence). With V trimmed by 5 bases and J by 8 bases, 12 bases remained unmatched. CDR3 amino acids: CASSPQERGASGELFF. The CDR3 DNA sequence: TGTGCCAGCAGCCCTCAGGAGCGGGGGGCGTCTGGGGAGCTGTTTTTT.

The DNA for the CDR3 is TGTGCCAGCAGCCAAAGACAGGGGTACGAGCAGTACTTC. Residues: CASSQRQGYEQYF. The chain uses TRBV27 and TRBJ2-7, with 8 bases aligning to TRBD1. Unmatched junction bases numbered 5, after V lost 6 bases and J lost 4 bases. Germline assignment: CDR1 MNHEY and CDR2 SMNVEV (reference sequence). This CDR3 is 13 amino acids long.

The chain employs TRBV11-2 and TRBJ1-1; D may be TRBD1 (6 bases). The CDR3 is 15 amino acids. Trimming cost V 7 bases and J 8 bases, with 23 bases left between them. Germline CDR1 is SGHAT and CDR2 is FQNNGV. The CDR3 DNA sequence: TGTGCCAGCACCCCCGTACAGGGTCTGGGGTCCGAAGCTTTCTTT. This sequence encodes CASTPVQGLGSEAFF.

The V call is TRBV5-1, the J call TRBJ1-1; tentatively, D is TRBD1 (5 bases). Trimming pared 1 base from V and 6 bases from J, leaving 13 bases between. The CDR3 has 14 residues. From germline, CDR1 is SGHRS and CDR2 YFSETQ. The CDR3 nucleotides are TGCGCCAGCAGCTTGAGAGGGACTGGTGCTGAAGCTTTCTTT. The encoded protein is CASSLRGTGAEAFF.

V and J are TRBV28 and TRBJ1-1; tentative D call: TRBD1 (5 bases). Germline V lookup: CDR1 MDHEN, CDR2 SYDVKM. This CDR3 is built from 12 residues. The V and J ends lost 6 bases and 4 bases respectively, with 9 bases between them. In DNA, the CDR3 is TGTGCCAGCAGAGAGACAGCCACTGAAGCTTTCTTT. This encodes CASRETATEAFF.

The chain carries TRBV28 and TRBJ1-2, with 8 bases matching TRBD1. V lost 4 bases and J lost 5; bases outside the gene matches: 3. Germline V lookup: CDR1 MDHEN, CDR2 SYDVKM. The CDR3 contains 13 residues. Written as DNA, the CDR3 is TGTGCCAGCAGTTGGGGACAGGTTTATGGCTACACCTTC. As protein: CASSWGQVYGYTF.

The chain uses TRBV7-2 and TRBJ2-1; a possible D gene is TRBD1 (6 bases). The germline CDR1 and CDR2 sequences are SGHTA and FQGNSA. Trimming shortened V by 4 bases and J by 10 bases, and 20 bases separated the two germline ends. The CDR3 loop spans 15 amino acids. In nucleotides, the CDR3 is TGTGCCAGCAGCTCGCAGGGGACAAGCAAGTGGGAGCAGTTCTTC. This codes for CASSSQGTSKWEQFF.

V and J are TRBV6-5 and TRBJ2-7; TRBD2 matches 9 bases. Germline V gene lookup returns CDR1 MNHEY and CDR2 SVGAGI. Trimming cost V 2 bases and J 2 bases; bases outside gene matches: 4. The CDR3 is 15 residues long. The CDR3 protein is CASSYELAGAYEQYF. The DNA of the CDR3 is TGTGCCAGCAGTTACGAGTTAGCGGGGGCCTACGAGCAGTACTTC.

The CDR3 sequence: CSVDVGLAGEETQYF. As DNA, the CDR3 is TGCAGCGTTGACGTGGGACTAGCGGGAGAAGAGACCCAGTACTTC. The J gene is TRBJ2-5, the V gene TRBV29-1, with 14 bases fitting TRBD2. This CDR3 region has 15 residues. Looked up from germline, CDR1 is SQVTM and CDR2 is ANQGSEA. With V trimmed by 3 bases and J by 3 bases, 3 bases remained unmatched.

This chain links TRBV15 with TRBJ1-5; D is uncertain. The CDR3 has 17 residues. The V and J ends lost 1 base and 0 bases respectively, with 13 bases between them. Germline CDR1 is LNHNV and CDR2 is YYDKDF (reference sequence). This CDR3 reads CATSRGGSLSSNQPQHF. In nucleotides, the CDR3 is TGTGCCACCAGCAGAGGGGGTTCCCTATCTAGCAATCAGCCCCAGCATTTT.

The chain links TRBV3-1 (or the pseudogene TRBV3-2) to TRBJ2-1, with D possibly being TRBD2 (5 bases). This CDR3 contains 14 residues. Trimming left V 2 bases short and J 7 bases short, with 12 bases between. From germline, CDR1 is LGHDT and CDR2 YNNKEL (reference sequence). CDR3 protein: CASSQPASRNEQFF. Here the CDR3 DNA reads TGTGCCAGCAGCCAACCGGCTAGCAGAAATGAGCAGTTCTTC.

This chain uses TRBV19 with TRBJ1-3; unclear D gene. The CDR3 has 13 amino acids. V was cut by 3 bases and J by 8 bases, with 11 bases left in between. The germline V gene has CDR1 LNHDA and CDR2 SQIVND (reference sequence). The CDR3 coding sequence is TGTGCCAGTAGTATGGGAGCCTGGGACACCATATATTTT. It specifies CASSMGAWDTIYF.